This T cell receptor (beta chain) was profiled in a study of shared clonotypes between healthy human individuals. Regarding this clone: As yet, its antigen is unknown.

Data came from immunoSEQ multiplex PCR; TCRdb stores just in-frame clones and leaves some out. The data contain around 500,000 clones, around 80% of them singletons. Findings of the study overall: Deeper or shallower sequencing was expected to change how clonotypes are shared among donors. Few donors restricted represented genetic and exposure-history diversity.

This CDR3 is built from 15 residues. Per the germline V gene, CDR1 is SGDLS and CDR2 is YYNGEE. V dropped 0 bases and J dropped 4; count of bases not matched to a gene: 4. Input material: PBMCs. The source of this sequence is a woman aged 40 to 50 in good health. Some clones in this sample may be carry-over from other donors' samples. V usage is TRBV9 and J usage is TRBJ1-3, with TRBD1 matching over 7 bases. The CDR3 is CASSVDSGGGNTIYF. The DNA of the CDR3 is TGTGCCAGCAGCGTAGATTCAGGGGGAGGAAACACCATATATTTT. Together with reference TRBV9 and TRBJ1-3, the CDR3 gives the full variable domain: DSGVTQTPKHLITATGQRVTLRCSPRSGDLSVYWYQQSLDQGLQFLIQYYNGEERAKGNILERFSAQQFPDLHSELNLSSLELGDSALYFCASSVDSGGGNTIYFGEGSWLTVV.